Listed here is a single TCR beta chain. Its cognate antigen is unknown. The data were taken from a study of beta chain features in type 1 diabetes. Per the germline V gene, CDR1 is SGDLS and CDR2 is YYNGEE. The CDR3 is 13 residues long. With V trimmed by 3 bases and J by 8 bases, 5 bases remained unmatched. General study findings and limits: Naive, central memory and regulatory TCRB repertoires appeared more similar among patients than healthy donors.

The isolated RNA, all of it, was reverse transcribed, so expressed TCRB transcripts were what got sequenced. Repertoires were generated with immunoSEQ multiplex PCR, while TCRdb's copy carries only in-frame clones and drops some. The sample shows 500,000 to 700,000 clones, 15% to 17% of them seen only once. The V gene is TRBV9, the J gene TRBJ1-2; 9 bases are a match to TRBD1. Sequences were obtained from naive CD4+ T cells from blood. This sequence originates from a man younger than 35 in good health. CDR3 loop: CASSATGGKGYTF. In DNA form, the CDR3 reads TGTGCCAGCAGCGCGACAGGGGGAAAAGGCTACACCTTC.